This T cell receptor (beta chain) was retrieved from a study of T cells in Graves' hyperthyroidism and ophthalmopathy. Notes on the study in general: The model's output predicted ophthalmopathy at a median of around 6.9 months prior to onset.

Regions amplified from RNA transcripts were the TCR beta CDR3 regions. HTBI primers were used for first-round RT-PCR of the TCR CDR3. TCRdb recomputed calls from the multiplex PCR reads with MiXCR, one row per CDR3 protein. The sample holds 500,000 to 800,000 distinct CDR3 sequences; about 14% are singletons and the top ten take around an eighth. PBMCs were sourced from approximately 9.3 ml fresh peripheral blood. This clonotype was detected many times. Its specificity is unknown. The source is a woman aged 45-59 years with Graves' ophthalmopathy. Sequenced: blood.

This chain's CDR3 is CSVVRDAAYEQYF. The DNA for the CDR3 is TGCAGCGTTGTCCGGGACGCGGCCTACGAGCAGTACTTC. The V and J genes are TRBV29-1 and TRBJ2-7; D tentatively fits TRBD1 or TRBD2 (5 bases each). The V and J ends lost 4 bases and 2 bases respectively, with 12 bases between them. Germline CDR1 reads SQVTM; CDR2 reads ANQGSEA. CDR3 length: 13 amino acids.